This TCR beta chain was identified in a study of blood T cell repertoires in COVID-19. Study at large: Collection of acute and convalescent COVID-19 samples took place in the United States, Italy and Spain.

CDR3 length: 14 amino acids. V gave up 4 bases and J gave up 8 bases; unmatched junction bases: 2. Germline assignment: CDR1 ENHRY and CDR2 SYGVKD. Original processing notes: The authors estimated nucleated cell counts from reference gene primer amplification. Repertoires were generated with immunoSEQ multiplex PCR, while TCRdb's copy carries only in-frame clones and drops some. The V and J calls and clone size were taken over from that table, and D and trimming were inferred from the DNA. This table holds over 350,000 clones, around nine tenths found once. This chain links TRBV10-3 with TRBJ1-6; the match to TRBD1 covers 10 bases. This sequence originates from a woman in her forties or fifties who had recovered from COVID-19. The sample taken for sequencing was PBMCs or T cells enriched from blood (not recorded which). CDR3 loop: CAISGDRGYSPLHF. In nucleotides, the CDR3 is TGTGCCATCAGTGGGGACAGGGGTTATTCACCCCTCCACTTT.